Below, one T cell receptor (beta chain) is given with its context. This entry belongs to a study of blood T cells in healthy people across ages. Germline CDR1 MDHEN, CDR2 SYDVKM. The CDR3 contains 15 residues. V dropped 5 bases and J dropped 0 bases, with 13 bases sitting between them. Combining a sample-barcoded 5' primer with a J-beta primer mix, a second PCR ran for roughly 7 to 12 cycles. A single record per CDR3 protein comes from TCRdb applying MiXCR to the 5' RACE reads. In the table there are fewer than 800,000 distinct CDR3 sequences, 20% to 25% of which are singletons. The sample also formed part of further work on T cells of mothers and their children.

V and J are TRBV28 and TRBJ1-1, with D possibly matching TRBD1 (5 bases). The clonotype comes from a boy aged 10-17 years in good health. Source material: blood. For the CDR3, the DNA is TGTGCCAGCAGTCAACTTCGGGGGGTGAACACTGAAGCTTTCTTT. This encodes CASSQLRGVNTEAFF.